The clone carrying this TCR beta chain occurred a few times. Its antigen is not identified. The data belong to a study of T cell repertoires in cytomegalovirus infection. MiXCR, run by TCRdb on the reads, gives a single entry per CDR3 protein. The sample comprises approximately 990,000 distinct CDR3 sequences, roughly 31% of which are singletons, and 11% to 15% rests with the top ten. Study-wide results and caveats: Totalled public TCR beta family frequency picked out people who carried CMV plus the relevant HLA.

This TCR was recovered from a human donor in good health (CMV status not recorded). Some clones in this sample may be carry-over from other donors' samples. The material sequenced was cultured CD8+ T cells from PBMCs, taken from culture after CMV antigen stimulation.

The CDR3 sequence: CASRSGGHEQYF. The CDR3 DNA sequence: TGTGCCAGCAGATCTGGGGGTCACGAGCAGTACTTC. The rearrangement links TRBV7-9 to TRBJ2-7, with D perhaps matching TRBD1 or TRBD2 (5 bases each). The CDR3 runs 12 residues. Germline CDR1 reads SEHNR; CDR2 reads FQNEAQ (reference sequence). Trimming left V 6 bases short and J 5 bases short, with 11 bases between.